One and the same sample provided the 22 T cell receptor beta chains below, sequenced in a study of blood T cell repertoires in COVID-19. Clones were sequenced by immunoSEQ multiplex PCR, and TCRdb holds only the in-frame ones, with some missing. The top ten hold roughly 7.2% of the sample, which has more than 200,000 clones, around 87% seen once. The specimen sequenced was PBMCs or T cells enriched from blood (not recorded which). The receptors were sampled from a man aged 25-40 years in a cohort exposed to, infected with or recovered from COVID-19 (not recorded which).

V is TRBV19 and J is TRBJ1-2; 8 positions agree with TRBD1. Trimming at V came to 6 bases and at J to 2 bases, leaving 14 bases not matched to a gene. This CDR3 is 17 amino acids long. Germline V gene data show CDR1 as LNHDA and CDR2 as SQIVND (reference sequence). CDR3 amino acids: CASSLTPGQGANYGYTF. In DNA form, the CDR3 reads TGTGCCAGTAGCCTTACCCCAGGACAGGGCGCAAACTATGGCTACACCTTC. The full variable domain, with the rest looked up from reference TRBV19 and TRBJ1-2, is DGGITQSPKYLFRKEGQNVTLSCEQNLNHDAMYWYRQDPGQGLRLIYYSQIVNDFQKGDIAEGYSVSREKKESFPLTVTSAQKNPTAFYLCASSLTPGQGANYGYTFGSGTRLTVV.

On this clone: The same CDR3 can be traced to other DNA sequences in this sample. The V gene is TRBV24-1, the J gene TRBJ2-5, with 7 bases identical to TRBD1. The ends lost 4 bases at V and 0 bases at J; junction bases unmatched: 4. The CDR3 consists of 15 residues. The germline CDR1 and CDR2 sequences are KGHDR and SFDVKD. The CDR3 loop is CATSDPDRYQETQYF. CDR3 nucleotide sequence: TGTGCCACCAGTGACCCGGACAGGTACCAAGAGACCCAGTACTTC.

The chain carries TRBV5-1 and TRBJ2-2; D is perhaps TRBD1 (6 bases). CDR3 length: 14 amino acids. Trimming stripped 4 bases from V and 5 bases from J, with 12 bases between. Germline V gene sequence: CDR1 SGHRS, CDR2 YFSETQ. The CDR3 coding sequence is TGCGCCAGCAGCCTTGGAGGACAGACCGGGGAGCTGTTTTTT. The encoded protein is CASSLGGQTGELFF. Combining the CDR3 with reference TRBV5-1 and TRBJ2-2 gives the whole variable domain KAGVTQTPRYLIKTRGQQVTLSCSPISGHRSVSWYQQTPGQGLQFLFEYFSETQRNKGNFPGRFSGRQFSNSRSEMNVSTLELGDSALYLCASSLGGQTGELFFGEGSRLTVL.

The chain carries TRBV5-6 and TRBJ1-4; TRBD1 matches at 8 bases. The CDR3 totals 13 residues. Germline CDR1 is SGHDT and CDR2 is YYEEEE. V shed 10 bases, J shed 7 bases, and the junction held 9 bases outside the gene matches. CDR3 loop: CAGTRQGSEKLFF. The DNA of the CDR3 is TGTGCCGGAACCAGACAGGGGAGTGAAAAACTGTTTTTT.

This chain joins TRBV4-3 and TRBJ2-1; perhaps TRBD2 as D (6 bases). The V gene's germline CDR1 is LGHNA and CDR2 YSLEER. Trimming removed 0 bases at V and 4 bases at J, with 13 bases between. This CDR3 is 16 amino acids long. In DNA form, the CDR3 reads TGCGCCAGCAGCCAAGATCAGGCTAGCGCGTACAATGAGCAGTTCTTC. This sequence encodes CASSQDQASAYNEQFF.

The chain links TRBV10-3 to TRBJ2-7; D might be TRBD1 (5 bases). V was clipped by 6 bases and J by 0 bases, with 15 bases between them. Germline CDR1 reads ENHRY; CDR2 reads SYGVKD. The CDR3 extends over 15 amino acids. The CDR3 protein is CAISDLAGISYEQYF. As DNA, the CDR3 is TGTGCCATCAGCGACCTGGCAGGGATCTCCTACGAGCAGTACTTC.

In its sample, this clone was seen a few times. The gene calls are TRBV5-4 and TRBJ2-3; D unresolved. Germline V gene sequence: CDR1 SGHNT, CDR2 YYREEE (reference sequence). This CDR3 contains 17 residues. Trimming stripped 1 base from V and 1 base from J, with 16 bases between. This chain's CDR3 is CASSLFLGTARTDTQYF. CDR3 bases: TGTGCCAGCAGCTTGTTCTTAGGTACAGCCCGCACAGATACGCAGTATTTT.

In DNA form, the CDR3 reads TGTGCCAGCAGTATTAGACAGGAGCAGTACTTC. Its protein is CASSIRQEQYF. V gene TRBV28 combines with J gene TRBJ2-7; D is perhaps TRBD1 (5 bases). With 5 bases removed from V and 7 bases from J, the gap between germline ends came to 9 bases. This CDR3 has 11 amino acids. The germline V gene encodes CDR1 MDHEN and CDR2 SYDVKM.

In this sample, this clone turned up once. This sample also contains other DNA sequences that code for the same CDR3. The chain is built from TRBV2 and TRBJ2-7; unclear D gene. CDR3 length: 12 residues. The V gene lost 6 bases and the J gene lost 5 bases, with 11 bases spanning the gap. The germline V gene encodes CDR1 SNHLY and CDR2 FYNNEI. The CDR3 reads CASRLNRDEQYF. The CDR3 DNA follows: TGTGCCAGCAGATTGAACCGCGACGAGCAGTACTTC.

This clone was recorded only once. V usage is TRBV28 and J usage is TRBJ2-5; tentatively, D is TRBD2 (5 bases). Trimming stripped 4 bases from V and 4 bases from J, with 13 bases between. Germline lookup yields CDR1 MDHEN and CDR2 SYDVKM. This CDR3 region has 14 residues. DNA of the CDR3: TGTGCCAGCAGTTCCGCCGGGATTCGAGAGACCCAGTACTTC. It encodes CASSSAGIRETQYF.

This clone showed up just once. The chain joins TRBV18 to TRBJ2-5, with 10 bases lining up with TRBD1. Germline trimming cut 1 base from V and 5 bases from J; bases unmatched to any gene: 4. Germline CDR1 is KGHSH and CDR2 is LQKENI. The CDR3 consists of 15 residues. CDR3: CASSPRTGGAETQYF. The CDR3 nucleotides are TGTGCCAGCTCACCACGGACAGGGGGTGCGGAGACCCAGTACTTC. The complete variable domain, with remaining parts taken from reference TRBV18 and TRBJ2-5, reads NAGVMQNPRHLVRRRGQEARLRCSPMKGHSHVYWYRQLPEEGLKFMVYLQKENIIDESGMPKERFSAEFPKEGPSILRIQQVVRGDSAAYFCASSPRTGGAETQYFGPGTRLLVL.

The rearrangement links TRBV5-1 to TRBJ2-7; 10 bases are a match to TRBD2. Unmatched junction bases numbered 6, after V lost 4 bases and J lost 2 bases. The germline CDR1 and CDR2 sequences are SGHRS and YFSETQ. The CDR3 runs 15 residues. The CDR3 is CASSRGLAATYEQYF. The CDR3 DNA is TGCGCCAGCAGCCGTGGACTAGCGGCAACCTACGAGCAGTACTTC.

The chain has TRBV27 and TRBJ1-1, with a possible D match to TRBD1 (5 bases). CDR3 length equals 15 residues. Trimming left V 5 bases short and J 4 bases short, with 17 bases between. Germline CDR1 is MNHEY and CDR2 is SMNVEV (reference sequence). The DNA for the CDR3 is TGTGCCAGCAGTCAAGGGGCCGCAGCCTCCACTGAAGCTTTCTTT. The encoded protein is CASSQGAAASTEAFF.

V gene TRBV27 combines with J gene TRBJ1-2; the match to TRBD1 covers 9 bases. The CDR3 is 16 residues long. Trimming took 3 bases from V and 8 from J; bases not matched to a gene: 13. Germline V gene lookup returns CDR1 MNHEY and CDR2 SMNVEV (reference sequence). CDR3 nucleotides: TGTGCCAGCAGTTTTCGGAACTCCGGGACAGGGCGCGGCTACACCTTC. It translates to CASSFRNSGTGRGYTF.

The chain carries TRBV5-1 and TRBJ2-7, with 15 bases matching TRBD2. CDR1 and CDR2 (germline): SGHRS, YFSETQ. The CDR3 loop spans 17 amino acids. Unmatched junction bases numbered 7, after V lost 3 bases and J lost 3 bases. In nucleotides, the CDR3 is TGCGCCAGCAGCTGGGGACTAGCGGGAGGCTCCTTCTACGAGCAGTACTTC. It translates to CASSWGLAGGSFYEQYF.

The J gene is TRBJ2-1, the V gene TRBV5-1, with 8 positions matching TRBD2. CDR3 length: 14 amino acids. Germline CDR1 reads SGHRS; CDR2 reads YFSETQ. With V trimmed by 2 bases and J by 5 bases, 3 bases remained unmatched. CDR3 nucleotides: TGCGCCAGCAGCTTTCAACTAGCGGACAATGAGCAGTTCTTC. This sequence encodes CASSFQLADNEQFF.

The genes are TRBV19 and TRBJ2-4, with D possibly matching TRBD1 (6 bases). Deletions cut 5 bases from V and 7 bases from J, with 15 bases between. This CDR3 is built from 14 residues. Germline CDR1 LNHDA, CDR2 SQIVND (reference sequence). The chain's CDR3 is CASSHFGDTNIQYF. The CDR3 coding sequence is TGTGCCAGTAGTCACTTTGGGGACACGAACATTCAGTACTTC.

This clone was observed a few times. The chain couples TRBV25-1 to TRBJ1-1; D is undetermined. This CDR3 spans 13 amino acids. CDR1 is MGHDK, CDR2 SYGVNS, per germline. The V end was cut by 5 bases, the J end by 7 bases, with 14 bases between. Here the CDR3 reads CASSKTRRLEAFF. As DNA, the CDR3 is TGTGCCAGCAGTAAAACTAGGCGGCTTGAAGCTTTCTTT. The variable domain in full, with the rest retrieved from reference TRBV25-1 and TRBJ1-1, is EADIYQTPRYLVIGTGKKITLECSQTMGHDKMYWYQQDPGMELHLIHYSYGVNSTEKGDLSSESTVSRIRTEHFPLTLESARPSHTSQYLCASSKTRRLEAFFGQGTRLTVV.

This chain joins TRBV2 and TRBJ1-5, with D unresolved. The length of the CDR3 is 12 residues. Germline V lookup: CDR1 SNHLY, CDR2 FYNNEI. Trimming took off 3 bases at V and 8 bases at J, with 8 bases between the two ends. DNA for the CDR3: TGTGCCAGCAGTGAGAGGTATAAGCCCCAGCATTTT. Translation: CASSERYKPQHF. The whole variable domain, filled in from reference TRBV2 and TRBJ1-5, reads EPEVTQTPSHQVTQMGQEVILRCVPISNHLYFYWYRQILGQKVEFLVSFYNNEISEKSEIFDDQFSVERPDGSNFTLKIRSTKLEDSAMYFCASSERYKPQHFGDGTRLSIL.

The chain links TRBV4-3 to TRBJ1-2; 7 bases agree with TRBD1. V dropped 1 base and J dropped 4; count of bases not matched to a gene: 6. CDR1 is LGHNA and CDR2 is YSLEER in the germline V gene. The length of the CDR3 is 15 residues. DNA for the CDR3: TGCGCCAGCAGCCAAGGAAAGGGGGCCGGCTATGGCTACACCTTC. It codes for CASSQGKGAGYGYTF.

The sample holds many counts of this clone. The chain recombines TRBV6-6 with TRBJ1-1, with D perhaps matching TRBD1 (5 bases). V was cut by 7 bases and J by 1 base, with 25 bases left in between. Germline CDR1 MNHNY, CDR2 SVGAGI (reference sequence). The CDR3 has 18 residues. CDR3 coding DNA: TGTGCCAGCACTCGAAGGGGAGGCCGTCGCCGGGGGAACACTGAAGCTTTCTTT. Translation gives CASTRRGGRRRGNTEAFF.

This chain connects TRBV7-3 to TRBJ2-3, with a weak D call TRBD1 (6 bases). With 5 bases removed from V and 1 base from J, the gap between germline ends came to 16 bases. This CDR3 contains 16 residues. Per germline, CDR1 SGHTA and CDR2 FQGTGA. Here the CDR3 reads CASSPTTGPGTDTQYF. The CDR3 DNA sequence: TGTGCCAGCAGCCCGACGACAGGTCCAGGCACAGATACGCAGTATTTT.